The source of this T cell receptor beta chain is a study of blood T cell repertoires in COVID-19. For the study at large: The United States, Italy and Spain supplied acute and convalescent COVID-19 samples.

Authors' methods: The authors estimated nucleated cell counts from reference gene primer amplification. The protocol was immunoSEQ multiplex PCR, while the TCRdb copy is restricted to in-frame clones and leaves out a portion. V, J and clone size derive from that table, while D and trimming were established from the DNA sequence. Here the sample spans some 180,000 clones, around 83% being singletons. Participants were placed into cohorts based on the clinical history they reported. It was within 2 weeks before study entry that exposed participants met a COVID-19 case. This clone was observed a handful of times. Sequencing was performed on PBMCs or T cells enriched from blood (not recorded which). The clonotype was recovered from a woman under 40 who had been exposed to COVID-19.

The DNA for the CDR3 is TGTGCCTGGAACCGGGACAGGGGCCGGAGGGAGGCTTTCTTT. Protein product: CAWNRDRGRREAFF. This sequence joins TRBV30 and TRBJ1-1, with TRBD1 matching over 10 bases. Germline V CDR1 and CDR2: GTSNPN, SVGIG (reference sequence). Trimming at V came to 4 bases and at J to 11 bases, leaving 13 bases not matched to a gene. The CDR3 runs to 14 residues.